Presented here are 6 T cell receptor beta chains from one specimen sequenced in a study of T-cell memory formation after mild COVID-19. TCRdb redid the calling of the 5' RACE reads with MiXCR, one entry per CDR3 protein. The data hold roughly 150,000 distinct CDR3 sequences, with about 14% observed a single time. Sequenced: PBMCs or a T cell subset sorted from them (not recorded which). These receptors all come from an adult woman who had mild COVID-19 (a few samples of this study predate the infection). Cell type and time point are not known.

The genes are TRBV12-3 or TRBV12-4 and TRBJ2-7; 7 nucleotides align to TRBD1. After removal of 5 bases from V and 5 bases from J, the junction contained 9 bases not matched to a gene. This CDR3 has 14 amino acids. As DNA, the CDR3 is TGTGCCAGCAGTCCCACACAGGGGAAGAACGAGCAGTACTTC. This gives the protein CASSPTQGKNEQYF.

This chain connects TRBV27 to TRBJ2-2; tentatively, D is TRBD2 (6 bases). This CDR3 is 14 amino acids long. Trimming took off 7 bases at V and 1 base at J, with 10 bases between the two ends. CDR1 is MNHEY and CDR2 is SMNVEV in the germline V gene (reference sequence). The CDR3 region has the DNA TGTGCCAGCAAGACTAGTGTGAACACCGGGGAGCTGTTTTTT. Amino acid sequence: CASKTSVNTGELFF.

This clonotype was recorded a few times. In nucleotides, the CDR3 is TGCGCCAGCAGCCAACCCGGACCGAGGGGCGGTGAGCAGTTCTTC. As protein: CASSQPGPRGGEQFF. The chain carries TRBV4-3 and TRBJ2-1, with D tentatively TRBD1 or TRBD2 (5 bases each). CDR1 is LGHNA, CDR2 YSLEER, per germline. This CDR3 is 15 amino acids long. Deletions cut 2 bases from V and 9 bases from J, with 17 bases between.

V gene TRBV12-3 or TRBV12-4 combines with J gene TRBJ2-3; D is possibly TRBD2 (6 bases). V dropped 6 bases and J dropped 3 bases, with 19 bases sitting between them. CDR3 length: 16 amino acids. The CDR3 sequence: CASSTGDAIGTDTQYF. The CDR3 nucleotides read TGTGCCAGCAGCACGGGAGATGCCATTGGTACAGATACGCAGTATTTT.

V is TRBV6-2 or TRBV6-3 and J is TRBJ1-5, with D perhaps TRBD1 (5 bases). Germline values: CDR1 MNHEY, CDR2 SVGEGT. V lost 6 bases, J lost 4 bases, and 16 bases lay in between. The CDR3 length is 15 residues. The CDR3 loop reads CASRKTGPLNQPQHF. CDR3 DNA sequence: TGTGCCAGCAGAAAAACGGGACCTCTAAATCAGCCCCAGCATTTT.

This clonotype was seen a few times. The chain carries TRBV7-9 and TRBJ2-1, with TRBD1 identical over 9 bases. This CDR3 region has 20 residues. Germline assignment: CDR1 SEHNR and CDR2 FQNEAQ (reference sequence). The J segment lost 4 bases and the V segment lost 5 bases, leaving 21 bases of the junction unmatched. DNA of the CDR3: TGTGCCAGCAGCCCGTATCACGGGACAGGGACATCCGTACGGTACAATGAGCAGTTCTTC. It is translated as CASSPYHGTGTSVRYNEQFF.